One sample yielded the 17 T cell receptor beta chains listed below, sequenced in a study of blood T cell repertoires in COVID-19. The data were produced by immunoSEQ multiplex PCR, yet TCRdb's version contains in-frame clones alone and is incomplete. In the table there are about 70,000 clones, approximately 79% of which are singletons. Sequenced input: peripheral blood. The receptors shown here come from an older woman with acute or convalescent COVID-19.

This chain links TRBV5-3 with TRBJ1-1, with TRBD1 as a possible D gene (5 bases). TRBV5-3 is an open reading frame whose function is uncertain. This CDR3 spans 16 amino acids. V shed 5 bases and J shed 0 bases, with 17 bases lying between them. CDR3 protein: CARRGGTPPLNTEAFF. The CDR3 nucleotides are TGTGCCAGAAGGGGGGGGACCCCGCCCCTGAACACTGAAGCTTTCTTT.

This clone was detected a few times. The chain recombines TRBV5-5 with TRBJ1-1; 7 positions agree with TRBD1. V was pared by 2 bases and J by 5 bases, with 3 bases of the junction left unmatched. CDR3 size: 13 residues. Germline CDR1 and CDR2: SGHKS and YYEKEE (reference sequence). This CDR3 is CASSLDRATEAFF. The CDR3 DNA follows: TGTGCCAGCAGCTTAGACAGGGCGACTGAAGCTTTCTTT.

The rearrangement joins TRBV7-3 to TRBJ1-2, with D maybe TRBD1 (5 bases). The CDR3 is made up of 13 amino acids. The germline V gene has CDR1 SGHTA and CDR2 FQGTGA. Trimming pared 4 bases from V and 7 bases from J, leaving 13 bases between. The CDR3 nucleotides read TGTGCCAGCAGCTCGATACACGGGGGTGGCTACACCTTC. This codes for CASSSIHGGGYTF.

This clone was detected many times. This chain joins TRBV7-9 and TRBJ1-6, with 7 bases matching TRBD1. Germline trimming cut 1 base from V and 2 bases from J; bases unmatched to any gene: 2. There are 16 residues in the CDR3. In germline, CDR1 is SEHNR, CDR2 FQNEAQ (reference sequence). The CDR3 sequence: CASSLDRGPYNSPLHF. The CDR3 bases are TGTGCCAGCAGCTTAGACAGGGGCCCCTATAATTCACCCCTCCACTTT.

This rearrangement joins TRBV5-4 to TRBJ2-7; 7 positions agree with TRBD1. Germline V CDR1 and CDR2: SGHNT, YYREEE (reference sequence). The length of the CDR3 is 12 residues. With 4 bases clipped from V and 3 bases from J, the junction kept 1 base outside the gene matches. CDR3: CASSGDSYEQYF. The CDR3 DNA reads TGTGCCAGCAGCGGGGACAGCTACGAGCAGTACTTC.

CDR3 nucleotide sequence: TGTGCCAGCAGCTTAGATCCAGGGGGATACAATGAGCAGTTCTTC. It codes for CASSLDPGGYNEQFF. This sequence joins TRBV11-2 and TRBJ2-1; 7 bases map to TRBD1. Germline values: CDR1 SGHAT, CDR2 FQNNGV. V dropped 0 bases and J dropped 4; count of bases not matched to a gene: 3. This CDR3 region has 15 residues.

The V gene is TRBV12-3 or TRBV12-4, the J gene TRBJ2-2; the D is unclear. This CDR3 is 13 amino acids long. V was trimmed by 8 bases and J by 3 bases, leaving 10 bases between them. The CDR3 DNA is TGTGCCAGCTCTTTTCCCGACACCGGGGAGCTGTTTTTT. This sequence encodes CASSFPDTGELFF.

The genes are TRBV18 and TRBJ2-1, with 8 bases identical to TRBD1. CDR1 and CDR2 from the germline V gene are KGHSH and LQKENI. J lost 8 bases, V lost 4 bases, and 10 bases had no gene match. The CDR3 consists of 15 residues. CDR3 sequence (DNA): TGTGCCAGCTCACTACCCGGGACAGGAAGGTATGAGCAGTTCTTC. Amino acids: CASSLPGTGRYEQFF.

V usage is TRBV4-3 and J usage is TRBJ2-3, with D possibly being TRBD1 (5 bases). CDR3 length equals 17 residues. Trimming removed 0 bases from V and 3 bases from J, with 16 bases in between. From germline, CDR1 is LGHNA and CDR2 YSLEER. The CDR3 sequence: CASSQEAGRVVTDTQYF. For the CDR3, the DNA is TGCGCCAGCAGCCAAGAGGCAGGGCGTGTTGTAACAGATACGCAGTATTTT.

DNA of the CDR3: TGTGCCAGCTCAGAGGGTTGGGGGCACACTGAAGCTTTCTTT. Its protein product is CASSEGWGHTEAFF. The chain combines TRBV18 with TRBJ1-1; maybe TRBD1 (6 bases). CDR3 length: 14 amino acids. The germline V gene has CDR1 KGHSH and CDR2 LQKENI. V lost 5 bases and J 3 bases, leaving 13 bases between the germline ends.

V usage is TRBV6-2 or TRBV6-3 and J usage is TRBJ2-7, with 7 bases lining up with TRBD1. J gave up 3 bases and V 5 bases, and 4 bases lay outside the gene matches. CDR1 and CDR2 from the germline V gene are MNHEY and SVGEGT. This CDR3 is 13 amino acids long. Written as DNA, the CDR3 is TGTGCCAGCAGTCCCCGGACAGGCTACGAGCAGTACTTC. Encoded protein: CASSPRTGYEQYF.

The chain carries TRBV27 and TRBJ1-1; no firm D call. The CDR3 has 13 amino acids. Per germline, CDR1 MNHEY and CDR2 SMNVEV (reference sequence). Trimming cost V 3 bases and J 6 bases, with 11 bases left between them. The CDR3 DNA is TGTGCCAGCAGTTTCGCCGGCGGGCCTGAAGCTTTCTTT. Encoded protein: CASSFAGGPEAFF.

The J gene is TRBJ1-1, the V gene TRBV6-6; TRBD1 aligns across 8 bases. Germline V gene lookup returns CDR1 MNHNY and CDR2 SVGAGI (reference sequence). The CDR3 is 15 amino acids. V lost 2 bases and J lost 0; bases outside the gene matches: 2. The CDR3 here is CASSYGQGLNTEAFF. The CDR3 nucleotides are TGTGCCAGCAGTTACGGACAGGGCCTGAACACTGAAGCTTTCTTT.

This clone was found once. The V gene is TRBV6-6, the J gene TRBJ1-6; TRBD1 matches at 8 bases. J was trimmed by 7 bases and V by 5 bases; bases with no gene match: 16. Germline V gene data show CDR1 as MNHNY and CDR2 as SVGAGI (reference sequence). The CDR3 is 18 amino acids. The CDR3 nucleotides read TGTGCCAGCAGTCCCCTCGGGGCAGGGGGCGCCAAGAATTCACCCCTCCACTTT. Its protein is CASSPLGAGGAKNSPLHF.

The chain employs TRBV3-1 (or the pseudogene TRBV3-2) and TRBJ2-7; D is unresolved. Per germline, CDR1 LGHDT and CDR2 YNNKEL (reference sequence). CDR3 length equals 14 residues. V lost 1 base to trimming and J lost 1 base, with 8 bases between them. CDR3 bases: TGTGCCAGCAGCCAAGTCTCCTATTCCTACGAGCAGTACTTC. This translates into CASSQVSYSYEQYF.

This chain connects TRBV9 to TRBJ2-3; 8 nucleotides match TRBD1. Per germline, CDR1 SGDLS and CDR2 YYNGEE. The CDR3 extends over 16 amino acids. Trimming took 4 bases from V and 5 from J; bases not matched to a gene: 12. In DNA form, the CDR3 reads TGTGCCAGCAGCCCAGACGTCGGACAGGGTAAAGATACGCAGTATTTT. Translating it yields CASSPDVGQGKDTQYF.

The chain recombines TRBV7-2 with TRBJ1-6, with a tentative D call TRBD1 (6 bases). Germline-derived CDR1 and CDR2 are SGHTA and FQGNSA. The ends were cut back, 1 base at V and 7 bases at J, with 14 bases in the middle. The CDR3 has 16 residues. CDR3 in amino acids: CASSLVGTGKNSPLHF. In DNA form, the CDR3 reads TGTGCCAGCAGCTTAGTTGGCACAGGGAAAAATTCACCCCTCCACTTT.